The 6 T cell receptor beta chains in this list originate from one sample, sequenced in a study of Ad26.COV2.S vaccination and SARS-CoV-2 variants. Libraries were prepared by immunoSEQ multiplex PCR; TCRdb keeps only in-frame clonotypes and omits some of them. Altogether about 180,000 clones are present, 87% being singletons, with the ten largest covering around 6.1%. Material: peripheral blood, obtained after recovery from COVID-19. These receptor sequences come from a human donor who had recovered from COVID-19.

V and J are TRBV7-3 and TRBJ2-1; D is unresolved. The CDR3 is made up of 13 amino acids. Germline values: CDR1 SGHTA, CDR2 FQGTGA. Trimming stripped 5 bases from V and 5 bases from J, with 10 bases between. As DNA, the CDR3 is TGTGCCAGCAGCCCTGGGTCCCACAATGAGCAGTTCTTC. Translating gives CASSPGSHNEQFF.

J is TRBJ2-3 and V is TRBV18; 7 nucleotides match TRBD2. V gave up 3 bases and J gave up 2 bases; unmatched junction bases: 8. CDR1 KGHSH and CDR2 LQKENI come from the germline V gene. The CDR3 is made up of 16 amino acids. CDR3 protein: CASSPRPGLTTDTQYF. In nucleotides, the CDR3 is TGTGCCAGCTCACCCCGTCCGGGACTAACCACAGATACGCAGTATTTT.

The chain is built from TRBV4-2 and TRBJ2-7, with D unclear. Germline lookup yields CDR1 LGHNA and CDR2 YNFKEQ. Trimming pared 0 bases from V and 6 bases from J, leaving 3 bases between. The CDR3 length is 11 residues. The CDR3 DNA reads TGTGCCAGCAGCCAAGATACCGAGCAGTACTTC. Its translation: CASSQDTEQYF.

The chain's CDR3 is CASSEERLTGGPYEQYF. CDR3 sequence (DNA): TGTGCCAGCAGTGAAGAACGACTGACGGGAGGACCCTACGAGCAGTACTTC. The chain is built from TRBV2 and TRBJ2-7; 7 bases align to TRBD2. The CDR3 totals 17 residues. Germline V lookup: CDR1 SNHLY, CDR2 FYNNEI. Trimming cost V 1 base and J 2 bases; bases outside gene matches: 11.

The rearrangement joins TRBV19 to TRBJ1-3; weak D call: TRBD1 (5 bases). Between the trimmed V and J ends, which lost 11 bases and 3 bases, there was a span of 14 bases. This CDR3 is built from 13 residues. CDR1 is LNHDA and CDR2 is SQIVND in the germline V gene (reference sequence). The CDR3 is CAGREKGGNTIYF. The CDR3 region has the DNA TGTGCCGGCAGGGAAAAAGGTGGAAACACCATATATTTT.

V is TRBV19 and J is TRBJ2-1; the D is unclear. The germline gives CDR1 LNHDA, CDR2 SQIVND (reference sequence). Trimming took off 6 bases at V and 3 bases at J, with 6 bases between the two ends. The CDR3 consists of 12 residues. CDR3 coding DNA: TGTGCCAGTAGATCGGGCTACAATGAGCAGTTCTTC. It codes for CASRSGYNEQFF.